Presented here are 31 T cell receptor beta chains from one specimen sequenced in a study of blood T cell repertoires in COVID-19. TCRdb keeps only in-frame clones here, not all; method: immunoSEQ multiplex PCR. This sample carries about 370,000 clones, about 90% of them seen once, and the ten largest clones take 8.5% to 12%. The specimen was peripheral blood. All receptors come from a woman younger than 45 with COVID-19, enrolled during active disease.

The count of this clone is one. V is TRBV9 and J is TRBJ2-1; D may be TRBD2 (5 bases). This CDR3 comprises 15 residues. Per the germline V gene, CDR1 is SGDLS and CDR2 is YYNGEE. Trimming cost V 2 bases and J 3 bases, with 12 bases left between them. CDR3: CASSVRGLSYNEQFF. The CDR3 region has the DNA TGTGCCAGCAGCGTGCGAGGGCTAAGCTACAATGAGCAGTTCTTC.

The chain has TRBV5-1 and TRBJ1-2, with TRBD1 identical over 7 bases. V lost 2 bases to trimming and J lost 4 bases; unmatched junction nucleotides: 2. CDR3 length: 13 residues. Germline V gene lookup returns CDR1 SGHRS and CDR2 YFSETQ. The chain's CDR3 is CASSFRDSYGYTF. The CDR3, as DNA: TGCGCCAGCAGCTTCCGGGACAGCTATGGCTACACCTTC.

The rearrangement links TRBV7-8 to TRBJ2-7; 7 nucleotides align to TRBD2. CDR1 and CDR2 from the germline V gene are SGHVS and FQNEAQ. CDR3 size: 15 residues. J was trimmed by 2 bases and V by 6 bases; bases with no gene match: 10. The CDR3 DNA is TGTGCCAGCAGTACCACTAGCGTATCGGCCTACGAGCAGTACTTC. Translating it yields CASSTTSVSAYEQYF.

The chain couples TRBV3-1 (or the pseudogene TRBV3-2) to TRBJ2-2; D is perhaps TRBD2 (7 bases). The V gene's germline CDR1 is LGHDT and CDR2 YNNKEL (reference sequence). The CDR3 sequence is 14 residues long. V dropped 4 bases and J dropped 5 bases, with 11 bases sitting between them. CDR3 in DNA: TGTGCCAGCAGCCTAAGGGGGGGGACCGGGGAGCTGTTTTTT. Protein sequence: CASSLRGGTGELFF.

This chain connects TRBV7-3 to TRBJ2-6; possibly TRBD2 for D (7 bases). Germline V gene lookup returns CDR1 SGHTA and CDR2 FQGTGA. Trimming took off 5 bases at V and 0 bases at J, with 17 bases between the two ends. CDR3 length: 18 residues. CDR3 nucleotide sequence: TGTGCCAGCAGCCCAGGCGGGGGCAGCCGCTCTGGGGCCAACGTCCTGACTTTC. Translating gives CASSPGGGSRSGANVLTF.

The J gene is TRBJ2-5, the V gene TRBV5-8, with 7 positions matching TRBD2. The germline V gene has CDR1 SGHTS and CDR2 YDEGEE. With V trimmed by 6 bases and J by 5 bases, 16 bases remained unmatched. The CDR3 extends over 16 amino acids. The CDR3 DNA reads TGTGCCAGCAAGGAAGATGCGGGAGTCGCGGGGGAGACCCAGTACTTC. Its translation is CASKEDAGVAGETQYF.

The rearrangement joins TRBV11-2 to TRBJ1-1, with D unclear. V dropped 3 bases and J dropped 4 bases, with 12 bases sitting between them. The CDR3 is made up of 14 amino acids. The germline gives CDR1 SGHAT, CDR2 FQNNGV. CDR3 in DNA: TGTGCCAGCAGCTTTGGAGATTTGATCACTGAAGCTTTCTTT. Translated: CASSFGDLITEAFF.

In the case of this clone: Relative to the germline gene, one junction end is altered; a read error may explain this. V and J are TRBV28 and TRBJ2-7; 7 bases match TRBD1. Germline CDR1 and CDR2: MDHEN and SYDVKM. The CDR3 loop spans 12 amino acids. The CDR3 reads CASSSEGQKKRF. CDR3 bases: TGTGCCAGCAGTTCCGAGGGACAGAAGAAGAGGTTC. The whole variable domain, filled in from reference TRBV28 and TRBJ2-7, reads DVKVTQSSRYLVKRTGEKVFLECVQDMDHENMFWYRQDPGLGLRLIYFSYDVKMKEKGDIPEGYSVSREKKERFSLILESASTNQTSMYLCASSSEGQKKRFGPGTRLTVT.

This chain connects TRBV28 to TRBJ2-2, with 7 nucleotides matching TRBD1. The CDR3 contains 15 residues. Unmatched junction bases numbered 5, after V lost 3 bases and J lost 4 bases. Germline V gene lookup returns CDR1 MDHEN and CDR2 SYDVKM. The DNA of the CDR3 is TGTGCCAGCAGTTTTTTCCCAGGGGGCACCGGGGAGCTGTTTTTT. Encoded protein: CASSFFPGGTGELFF.

The J gene is TRBJ2-1, the V gene TRBV27; 11 positions agree with TRBD1. CDR3 length: 18 residues. Germline lookup yields CDR1 MNHEY and CDR2 SMNVEV (reference sequence). J was trimmed by 6 bases and V by 4 bases; bases with no gene match: 14. The CDR3 bases are TGTGCCAGCAGTTCCCTGAAGTTGGGACAGGGGGTGTTCAATGAGCAGTTCTTC. Encoded protein: CASSSLKLGQGVFNEQFF.

The chain links TRBV5-5 to TRBJ1-1, with 9 bases that match TRBD1. The V gene's germline CDR1 is SGHKS and CDR2 YYEKEE (reference sequence). CDR3 length: 15 amino acids. The V gene end was trimmed by 1 base and the J gene end by 5 bases; junction bases not matched to a gene: 6. The CDR3 DNA sequence: TGTGCCAGCAGCTTGCGATCGGGACAGGGAACTGAAGCTTTCTTT. Protein product: CASSLRSGQGTEAFF.

This clone was found once. The chain couples TRBV4-1 to TRBJ2-1, with 13 bases lining up with TRBD2. Looked up from germline, CDR1 is MGHRA and CDR2 is YSYEKL. The CDR3 length is 16 residues. Trimming took 1 base from V and 10 from J; bases not matched to a gene: 7. The CDR3 loop reads CASSQATSGRAKEQFF. The DNA for the CDR3 is TGCGCCAGCAGCCAAGCAACTAGCGGGAGGGCCAAGGAGCAGTTCTTC.

The chain joins TRBV2 to TRBJ2-1, with a possible D match to TRBD2 (10 bases). The length of the CDR3 is 20 residues. With 6 bases removed from V and 0 bases from J, the gap between germline ends came to 27 bases. Germline lookup yields CDR1 SNHLY and CDR2 FYNNEI. The chain's CDR3 is CASRQGAWTSGSSSYNEQFF. The CDR3 DNA reads TGTGCCAGCAGACAGGGGGCTTGGACTAGCGGCAGTAGCTCCTACAATGAGCAGTTCTTC.

The rearrangement links TRBV5-4 to TRBJ2-2; D is undetermined. V lost 5 bases and J 2 bases, leaving 16 bases between the germline ends. Germline CDR1 is SGHNT and CDR2 is YYREEE (reference sequence). The CDR3 consists of 16 residues. CDR3 coding DNA: TGTGCCAGCAGACCGGATACGAGGATTAACACCGGGGAGCTGTTTTTT. Encoded protein: CASRPDTRINTGELFF.

V is TRBV9 and J is TRBJ2-7; D is possibly TRBD2 (6 bases). V was trimmed by 0 bases and J by 2 bases, leaving 12 bases between them. The CDR3 is 15 residues long. Germline CDR1 is SGDLS and CDR2 is YYNGEE. CDR3 in amino acids: CASSVDGGLTYEQYF. As DNA, the CDR3 is TGTGCCAGCAGCGTAGATGGAGGGCTTACCTACGAGCAGTACTTC.

This clone was detected once. This rearrangement joins TRBV10-3 to TRBJ2-3; 10 positions agree with TRBD2. The CDR3 is made up of 15 amino acids. With 6 bases clipped from V and 1 base from J, the junction kept 4 bases outside the gene matches. The germline CDR1 and CDR2 sequences are ENHRY and SYGVKD. This CDR3 reads CAIRTGTSGTDTQYF. CDR3 in DNA: TGTGCCATCAGAACCGGGACTAGCGGCACAGATACGCAGTATTTT.

This clone was detected only once. The V call is TRBV21-1, the J call TRBJ2-7; the table names TRBD1, a call not compared with the DNA. TRBV21-1 is deemed a pseudogene. The CDR3 is made up of 15 amino acids. CDR3: CASRTLQGPSYEQYF. CDR3 DNA: TGTGCCAGCAGAACCTTACAGGGGCCCTCCTACGAGCAGTACTTC.

This chain joins TRBV30 and TRBJ2-1; possibly TRBD1 for D (5 bases). V was cut by 3 bases and J by 6 bases, with 9 bases left in between. The CDR3 spans 12 residues. The germline gives CDR1 GTSNPN, CDR2 SVGIG (reference sequence). Here the CDR3 reads CAWSWGINEQFF. CDR3 in DNA: TGTGCCTGGAGCTGGGGCATCAATGAGCAGTTCTTC.

CDR3 protein: CASSESKHHYGYTF. CDR3 coding DNA: TGCGCCAGCAGTGAGTCGAAACACCACTATGGCTACACCTTC. The chain combines TRBV10-2 with TRBJ1-2; D call uncertain. Trimming shortened V by 0 bases and J by 3 bases, and 8 bases separated the two germline ends. The length of the CDR3 is 14 residues. CDR1 and CDR2 (germline): WSHSY, SAAADI.

The chain has TRBV4-1 and TRBJ2-1, with TRBD2 identical over 11 bases. This CDR3 contains 15 residues. CDR1 is MGHRA and CDR2 is YSYEKL in the germline V gene. Trimming at V came to 3 bases and at J to 7 bases, leaving 5 bases not matched to a gene. The CDR3 protein is CASSQIAGGPNEQFF. CDR3 coding DNA: TGCGCCAGCAGCCAGATAGCGGGAGGGCCAAATGAGCAGTTCTTC.

The chain combines TRBV5-5 with TRBJ2-7; 8 bases map to TRBD2. Germline CDR1 and CDR2: SGHKS and YYEKEE (reference sequence). J lost 0 bases, V lost 1 base, and 3 bases had no gene match. CDR3 size: 15 residues. The CDR3 DNA is TGTGCCAGCAGCTTGTATGCGGGAGGCTCCTACGAGCAGTACTTC. This translates into CASSLYAGGSYEQYF.

The CDR3 sequence is CASSFDGGNEKLFF. The DNA of the CDR3 is TGTGCCAGCAGTTTTGACGGCGGGAATGAAAAACTGTTTTTT. The genes are TRBV2 and TRBJ1-4; D is undetermined. In germline, CDR1 is SNHLY, CDR2 FYNNEI. CDR3 size: 14 residues. The V end was cut by 5 bases, the J end by 5 bases, with 12 bases between.

This chain connects TRBV2 to TRBJ2-1; TRBD1 might be the D (6 bases). Germline lookup yields CDR1 SNHLY and CDR2 FYNNEI. The CDR3 spans 15 residues. V was cut by 5 bases and J by 7 bases, with 18 bases left in between. The CDR3 DNA follows: TGTGCCAGCAGTACTATCGGGACACCGGGGAATGAGCAGTTCTTC. Translating it yields CASSTIGTPGNEQFF.

This chain uses TRBV4-1 with TRBJ2-7; D unresolved. Germline loops: CDR1 MGHRA, CDR2 YSYEKL. With 1 base removed from V and 5 bases from J, the gap between germline ends came to 9 bases. The CDR3 contains 13 residues. The CDR3 region is CASSQVRFDEQYF. CDR3 DNA sequence: TGCGCCAGCAGCCAAGTGAGGTTCGACGAGCAGTACTTC.

The gene calls are TRBV19 and TRBJ2-7; TRBD2 matches 8 bases. J lost 4 bases, V lost 4 bases, and 6 bases had no gene match. The CDR3 has 14 residues. CDR1 is LNHDA, CDR2 SQIVND, per germline (reference sequence). The CDR3 sequence: CASSNAGGPYEQYF. CDR3 DNA: TGTGCCAGTAGTAACGCGGGAGGACCTTACGAGCAGTACTTC.

This clone was counted once. The J gene is TRBJ1-4, the V gene TRBV2; D is undetermined. The germline CDR1 and CDR2 sequences are SNHLY and FYNNEI. V was clipped by 7 bases and J by 6 bases, with 15 bases between them. The CDR3 spans 14 residues. CDR3 protein: CASMRVHGDEKLFF. In DNA form, the CDR3 reads TGTGCCAGCATGAGGGTACACGGAGATGAAAAACTGTTTTTT.

The chain joins TRBV9 to TRBJ2-2; D may be TRBD2 (5 bases). The CDR3 extends over 14 amino acids. Germline CDR1 is SGDLS and CDR2 is YYNGEE. V was cut by 0 bases and J by 3 bases, with 6 bases left in between. CDR3 residues: CASSVASYTGELFF. Here the CDR3 DNA reads TGTGCCAGCAGCGTAGCTAGCTACACCGGGGAGCTGTTTTTT.

V is TRBV19 and J is TRBJ1-1; 7 bases fit TRBD1. J was trimmed by 7 bases and V by 3 bases; bases with no gene match: 2. The V gene's germline CDR1 is LNHDA and CDR2 SQIVND (reference sequence). This CDR3 contains 12 residues. The DNA of the CDR3 is TGTGCCAGTAGTATCCCAGGGGGTGAAGCTTTCTTT. Protein sequence: CASSIPGGEAFF.

This clone appeared a few times. The chain employs TRBV2 and TRBJ2-2; D possibly corresponds to TRBD2 (6 bases). Germline lookup yields CDR1 SNHLY and CDR2 FYNNEI. This CDR3 has 13 residues. V was trimmed by 4 bases and J by 6 bases, leaving 9 bases between them. The CDR3 loop reads CASSVSGPGELFF. CDR3 coding DNA: TGTGCCAGCAGTGTGAGCGGGCCCGGGGAGCTGTTTTTT.

This clone was picked up a small number of times. The gene calls are TRBV5-1 and TRBJ1-5; D not certain. Trimming stripped 2 bases from V and 7 bases from J, with 10 bases between. Germline V gene lookup returns CDR1 SGHRS and CDR2 YFSETQ. This CDR3 region has 13 residues. CDR3 in amino acids: CASSLTEGQPQHF. The DNA of the CDR3 is TGCGCCAGCAGCTTAACAGAAGGCCAGCCCCAGCATTTT. Drawing the rest from reference TRBV5-1 and TRBJ1-5, the complete variable domain is KAGVTQTPRYLIKTRGQQVTLSCSPISGHRSVSWYQQTPGQGLQFLFEYFSETQRNKGNFPGRFSGRQFSNSRSEMNVSTLELGDSALYLCASSLTEGQPQHFGDGTRLSIL.

The V gene is TRBV5-6, the J gene TRBJ2-5; a possible D gene is TRBD2 (6 bases). The CDR3 runs 14 residues. Germline loops: CDR1 SGHDT, CDR2 YYEEEE. Trimming removed 2 bases from V and 5 bases from J, with 13 bases in between. The CDR3 nucleotides read TGTGCCAGCAGCTTCCCTTACGGGAGTGAGACCCAGTACTTC. It specifies CASSFPYGSETQYF.